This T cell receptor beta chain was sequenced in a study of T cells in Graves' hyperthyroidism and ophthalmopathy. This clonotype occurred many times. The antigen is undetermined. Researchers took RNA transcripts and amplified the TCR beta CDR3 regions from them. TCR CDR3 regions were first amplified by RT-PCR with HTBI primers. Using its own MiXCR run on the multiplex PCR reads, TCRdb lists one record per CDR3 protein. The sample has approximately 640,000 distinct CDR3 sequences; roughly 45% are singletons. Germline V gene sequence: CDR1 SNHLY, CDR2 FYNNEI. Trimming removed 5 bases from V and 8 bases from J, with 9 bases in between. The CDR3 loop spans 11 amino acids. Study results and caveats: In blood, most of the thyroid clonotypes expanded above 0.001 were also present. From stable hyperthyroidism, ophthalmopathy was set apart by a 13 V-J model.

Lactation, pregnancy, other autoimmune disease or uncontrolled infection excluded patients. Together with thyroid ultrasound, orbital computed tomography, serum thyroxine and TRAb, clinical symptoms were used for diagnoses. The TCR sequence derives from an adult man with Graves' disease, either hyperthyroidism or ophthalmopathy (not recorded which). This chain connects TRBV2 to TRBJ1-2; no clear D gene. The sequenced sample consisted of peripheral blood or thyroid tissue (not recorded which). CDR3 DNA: TGTGCCAGCAGTCTGAGAAGGGGCTACACCTTC. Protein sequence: CASSLRRGYTF.